The clone carrying this TCR beta chain was seen only a few times. Its specificity is unknown. The data stem from a study of cytotoxic CD8 clonotypes in ibrutinib-treated CLL. About the research overall: Responses comprised approximately 24 partial and 2 complete; at median around 70 months, about 14 remained remitted and some 12 progressed. Points from the study as a whole: Upon ibrutinib response clonality rose, and upon progression it fell back toward baseline.

The germline V gene has CDR1 MGHDK and CDR2 SYGVNS. V dropped 7 bases and J dropped 9; count of bases not matched to a gene: 6. The CDR3 is made up of 13 amino acids. With cryopreserved PBMCs as the source, 1.5 to 2.5 micrograms of genomic DNA went to TCR beta libraries. A 1 in 200,000 to 1 in 1 million T cell depth was the sequencing target. Using immunoSEQ multiplex PCR, the repertoire was profiled, and TCRdb retains in-frame clones only, with some absent. The sample has around 200,000 clones, approximately 70% seen once. The chain couples TRBV25-1 to TRBJ2-1; 10 bases are a match to TRBD2. The sequence came from a human donor with chronic lymphocytic leukemia. This sample comprised PBMCs, obtained after 12 months of ibrutinib treatment. The CDR3 here is CASKLAGRSEQFF. The CDR3 bases are TGTGCCAGCAAACTAGCGGGAAGAAGTGAGCAGTTCTTC.